The 21 T cell receptor beta chains reported below all come from one sample, sequenced in a study of OX40 agonist ivuxolimab in advanced cancers. TCRdb's table, derived via immunoSEQ multiplex PCR, lists solely in-frame clones and lacks some. Of fewer than 90,000 clones in the sample, approximately 89% were seen once. The sample was CD4+ or CD8+ T cells sorted from blood, taken in a trial of the OX40 agonist ivuxolimab. The receptors originated from an adult with an advanced solid tumor such as melanoma, head and neck, liver or kidney cancer.

This clone was found once. This chain uses TRBV19 with TRBJ2-6, with 10 nucleotides matching TRBD1. Germline values: CDR1 LNHDA, CDR2 SQIVND (reference sequence). With 3 bases clipped from V and 2 bases from J, the junction kept 4 bases outside the gene matches. This CDR3 has 17 amino acids. The CDR3 DNA is TGTGCCAGTAGTATGACAGGGGGCTTTGCTGGGGCCAACGTCCTGACTTTC. Translation: CASSMTGGFAGANVLTF.

The V gene is TRBV7-9, the J gene TRBJ2-5, with TRBD2 matching over 12 bases. This CDR3 is 15 amino acids long. CDR1 and CDR2 (germline): SEHNR, FQNEAQ (reference sequence). J lost 4 bases, V lost 7 bases, and 7 bases had no gene match. CDR3 residues: CASTWTSGVVETQYF. For the CDR3, the DNA is TGTGCCAGCACCTGGACTAGCGGGGTGGTAGAGACCCAGTACTTC.

In DNA form, the CDR3 reads TGTGCCATCAGTGAAAGGACAGGCGTAGGGAATGAGCAGTTCTTC. Amino acids: CAISERTGVGNEQFF. The rearrangement joins TRBV10-3 to TRBJ2-1; the match to TRBD1 covers 7 bases. Trimming cost V 3 bases and J 7 bases; bases outside gene matches: 9. This CDR3 comprises 15 residues. Germline-derived CDR1 and CDR2 are ENHRY and SYGVKD.

V is TRBV5-4 and J is TRBJ2-2; 14 nucleotides match TRBD2. CDR3 length equals 17 residues. Germline V gene sequence: CDR1 SGHNT, CDR2 YYREEE (reference sequence). J lost 3 bases, V lost 5 bases, and 6 bases had no gene match. CDR3 DNA sequence: TGTGCCAGCAGGATGACGGGACTAGCGGGGGACACCGGGGAGCTGTTTTTT. Its protein product is CASRMTGLAGDTGELFF.

The rearrangement joins TRBV18 to TRBJ2-7, with a tentative D call TRBD1 (6 bases). V was trimmed by 3 bases and J by 2 bases, leaving 11 bases between them. The germline gives CDR1 KGHSH, CDR2 LQKENI. The CDR3 contains 14 residues. CDR3 region: CASSPPGHPYEQYF. CDR3 in DNA: TGTGCCAGCTCACCTCCGGGACACCCCTACGAGCAGTACTTC.

The rearrangement joins TRBV5-5 to TRBJ1-3; tentatively, D is TRBD1 (5 bases). CDR1 is SGHKS and CDR2 is YYEKEE in the germline V gene (reference sequence). There are 15 residues in the CDR3. V was cut by 4 bases and J by 12 bases, with 23 bases left in between. In DNA, the CDR3 is TGTGCCAGCAGCCTAGGGGCTCGGTGGGAAAACGACATATATTTT. Protein sequence: CASSLGARWENDIYF.

V and J are TRBV11-3 and TRBJ2-1; D gene uncertain. V was shortened by 1 base and J by 2 bases, with 15 bases between the two germline ends. The CDR3 consists of 17 residues. CDR1 and CDR2 (germline): SGHNT, YENEEA. The CDR3 nucleotides are TGTGCCAGCAGCTTAGGAGACCCATGGGTTACCTACAATGAGCAGTTCTTC. It translates to CASSLGDPWVTYNEQFF.

This chain links TRBV9 with TRBJ2-1, with D perhaps TRBD1 or TRBD2 (5 bases each). V shed 0 bases and J shed 8 bases, with 15 bases lying between them. The CDR3 totals 15 residues. Per germline, CDR1 SGDLS and CDR2 YYNGEE. CDR3 coding DNA: TGTGCCAGCAGCGTAGCGGGGCTAGAATTCGATGAGCAGTTCTTC. Residues: CASSVAGLEFDEQFF.

This sequence joins TRBV6-5 and TRBJ2-6, with D hard to call. Germline lookup yields CDR1 MNHEY and CDR2 SVGAGI. V was pared by 9 bases and J by 0 bases, with 12 bases between. The CDR3 is made up of 15 amino acids. The CDR3: CASSSLFSGANVLTF. CDR3 bases: TGTGCCAGTTCCTCCCTGTTCTCTGGGGCCAACGTCCTGACTTTC.

The rearrangement uses TRBV9 and TRBJ2-2; D might be TRBD2 (6 bases). This CDR3 has 14 residues. With 5 bases removed from V and 3 bases from J, the gap between germline ends came to 11 bases. Germline assignment: CDR1 SGDLS and CDR2 YYNGEE. The CDR3 here is CASRWGVDTGELFF. The CDR3 bases are TGTGCCAGCAGGTGGGGGGTCGACACCGGGGAGCTGTTTTTT.

The chain has TRBV7-2 and TRBJ2-2, with D possibly matching TRBD1 (5 bases). This CDR3 has 14 amino acids. The V and J ends lost 3 bases and 1 base respectively, with 6 bases between them. The germline V gene has CDR1 SGHTA and CDR2 FQGNSA. The CDR3 bases are TGTGCCAGCAGCTTGGGGCAGAACACCGGGGAGCTGTTTTTT. This gives the protein CASSLGQNTGELFF.

The genes are TRBV27 and TRBJ2-2, with 7 bases identical to TRBD2. The CDR3 loop spans 15 amino acids. Germline CDR1 and CDR2: MNHEY and SMNVEV (reference sequence). The V segment lost 5 bases and the J segment 8 bases; nucleotides outside the gene matches: 11. CDR3 bases: TGTGCCAGCAGTCCGACTTCAGCGGGAACTGGGGAGCTGTTTTTT. Its protein product is CASSPTSAGTGELFF.

The chain carries TRBV9 and TRBJ2-2; 7 positions agree with TRBD1. V shed 8 bases and J 3 bases; nucleotides not matched to a gene: 10. The CDR3 is made up of 15 amino acids. Germline assignment: CDR1 SGDLS and CDR2 YYNGEE. CDR3 in DNA: TGTGCCAGTAAACGACAGGGCGGTGACACCGGGGAGCTGTTTTTT. Its translation is CASKRQGGDTGELFF.

V gene TRBV7-8 combines with J gene TRBJ2-1; TRBD2 agrees at 11 bases. There are 15 residues in the CDR3. Germline V lookup: CDR1 SGHVS, CDR2 FQNEAQ. Trimming removed 0 bases from V and 11 bases from J; junction bases left unmatched: 6. The CDR3 loop reads CASSLALAGVIQQFF. The CDR3 DNA is TGTGCCAGCAGCTTAGCACTAGCGGGAGTTATACAGCAGTTCTTC.

The rearrangement links TRBV19 to TRBJ2-7; no reliable D call. Germline assignment: CDR1 LNHDA and CDR2 SQIVND (reference sequence). This CDR3 spans 13 amino acids. Trimming cost V 1 base and J 0 bases, with 4 bases left between them. CDR3 sequence: CASSIGNSYEQYF. The CDR3 DNA sequence: TGTGCCAGTAGTATAGGAAACTCCTACGAGCAGTACTTC.

A few counts support this clone. The DNA for the CDR3 is TGTGCCAGTACTTGGAGCTATGGCTACACCTTC. Translation: CASTWSYGYTF. V gene TRBV19 combines with J gene TRBJ1-2; D is unclear. CDR1 and CDR2 from the germline V gene are LNHDA and SQIVND (reference sequence). This CDR3 region has 11 residues. With 7 bases removed from V and 4 bases from J, the gap between germline ends came to 7 bases.

The gene calls are TRBV30 and TRBJ2-1; D not resolved. CDR1 GTSNPN and CDR2 SVGIG come from the germline V gene (reference sequence). This CDR3 has 11 amino acids. Trimming cost V 0 bases and J 8 bases, with 5 bases left between them. CDR3 loop: CAWSVFDEQFF. The DNA for the CDR3 is TGTGCCTGGAGTGTTTTCGATGAGCAGTTCTTC.

The chain is built from TRBV20-1 and TRBJ2-2; no firm D call. The length of the CDR3 is 11 residues. The germline gives CDR1 DFQATT, CDR2 SNEGSKA (reference sequence). The V and J ends lost 6 bases and 6 bases respectively, with 8 bases between them. The CDR3 coding sequence is TGCAGTGCCCTTAGAGCCGGGGAGCTGTTTTTT. Protein: CSALRAGELFF.

The chain employs TRBV7-9 and TRBJ1-2; TRBD1 aligns across 10 bases. J gave up 6 bases and V 5 bases, and 3 bases lay outside the gene matches. CDR3 length: 13 residues. Germline assignment: CDR1 SEHNR and CDR2 FQNEAQ (reference sequence). The CDR3 sequence is CASSGDRGDGYTF. The DNA for the CDR3 is TGTGCCAGCAGCGGGGACAGGGGAGATGGCTACACCTTC.

The CDR3 DNA is TGTGCCATCAGTGAGGGACTAGCGGGAGGCTTGAGCTCCTACAATGAGCAGTTCTTC. Protein product: CAISEGLAGGLSSYNEQFF. The chain joins TRBV10-3 to TRBJ2-1, with 14 nucleotides matching TRBD2. There are 19 residues in the CDR3. Germline V gene data show CDR1 as ENHRY and CDR2 as SYGVKD. Losses at the gene ends were 2 bases for V and 0 bases for J; bases not matched to a gene: 6.

J is TRBJ2-2 and V is TRBV6-6; D gene unclear. V lost 2 bases to trimming and J lost 5 bases, with 6 bases between them. The germline V gene has CDR1 MNHNY and CDR2 SVGAGI (reference sequence). The CDR3 is 13 amino acids. DNA for the CDR3: TGTGCCAGCAGTTACCAGAATACCGGGGAGCTGTTTTTT. It specifies CASSYQNTGELFF.